One sample yielded the 23 T cell receptor beta chains listed below, sequenced in a study of T cell responses to AZD1222 COVID-19 vaccine. The repertoire was sequenced with immunoSEQ multiplex PCR; TCRdb's copy has only in-frame clones and lacks some. The sample lists 140,000 or so clones; around 83% were seen once. Here the sequenced sample was peripheral blood, taken 28 days after the second AZD1222 dose. The receptors were sampled from an adult who received the AZD1222 COVID-19 vaccine.

V gene TRBV5-8 combines with J gene TRBJ2-7, with D tentatively TRBD2 (6 bases). Germline V CDR1 and CDR2: SGHTS, YDEGEE. This CDR3 spans 13 amino acids. The V end was cut by 2 bases, the J end by 2 bases, with 8 bases between. The DNA for the CDR3 is TGTGCCAGCAGCTTTGGACTACCCTACGAGCAGTACTTC. Its translation is CASSFGLPYEQYF.

This clone has only a few counts. This sequence joins TRBV19 and TRBJ2-3; D not certain. The CDR3 sequence is 13 residues long. CDR1 is LNHDA and CDR2 is SQIVND in the germline V gene (reference sequence). Between the trimmed V and J ends, which lost 6 bases and 2 bases, there was a span of 9 bases. For the CDR3, the DNA is TGTGCCAGTAGACTGGAATACACAGATACGCAGTATTTT. This gives the protein CASRLEYTDTQYF.

The chain combines TRBV5-4 with TRBJ2-2; D might be TRBD1 or TRBD2, each matching 5 bases. The germline gives CDR1 SGHNT, CDR2 YYREEE (reference sequence). This CDR3 region has 14 residues. V lost 0 bases, J lost 5 bases, and 8 bases lay in between. CDR3 DNA: TGTGCCAGCAGCTTGGCGTGGGGGACCGGGGAGCTGTTTTTT. Encoded protein: CASSLAWGTGELFF.

The chain employs TRBV9 and TRBJ2-7; tentatively, D is TRBD1 (7 bases). Between the trimmed V and J ends, which lost 3 bases and 2 bases, there was a span of 18 bases. CDR1 SGDLS and CDR2 YYNGEE come from the germline V gene. CDR3 length: 16 amino acids. The CDR3 is CASSEAGQTLAYEQYF. CDR3 DNA sequence: TGTGCCAGCAGCGAGGCGGGACAGACCCTAGCCTACGAGCAGTACTTC.

V gene TRBV28 combines with J gene TRBJ1-6; TRBD1 matches at 7 bases. V dropped 6 bases and J dropped 6; count of bases not matched to a gene: 5. Germline loops: CDR1 MDHEN, CDR2 SYDVKM. The CDR3 consists of 14 residues. CDR3 residues: CASRDQGGNSPLHF. The CDR3 region has the DNA TGTGCCAGCAGGGATCAGGGGGGTAATTCACCCCTCCACTTT.

The sample holds a few counts of this clone. This chain connects TRBV6-1 to TRBJ2-7; TRBD2 might be the D (5 bases). In germline, CDR1 is MNHNS, CDR2 SASEGT. Trimming removed 0 bases from V and 4 bases from J, with 7 bases in between. The CDR3 runs to 13 residues. The CDR3 DNA reads as TGTGCCAGCAGTGAAGCGGCGGGTTACGAGCAGTACTTC. As protein: CASSEAAGYEQYF.

This clone occurred a few times. The V gene is TRBV20-1, the J gene TRBJ2-1; 7 nucleotides align to TRBD1. This CDR3 is built from 10 residues. The germline V gene has CDR1 DFQATT and CDR2 SNEGSKA (reference sequence). V shed 5 bases, J shed 12 bases, and the junction held 4 bases outside the gene matches. CDR3: CSAYSGGQFF. The CDR3 coding sequence is TGCAGTGCTTATTCAGGGGGGCAGTTCTTC.

This clone was picked up a small number of times. The chain joins TRBV9 to TRBJ1-2; D perhaps matches TRBD1 (5 bases). The CDR3 spans 14 residues. CDR1 is SGDLS and CDR2 is YYNGEE in the germline V gene. The germline V and J ends were trimmed by 0 bases and 2 bases, with 8 bases remaining between them. The CDR3 is CASSVVEGNYGYTF. The CDR3 nucleotides read TGTGCCAGCAGCGTAGTCGAGGGGAACTATGGCTACACCTTC. The complete variable domain, with remaining parts taken from reference TRBV9 and TRBJ1-2, reads DSGVTQTPKHLITATGQRVTLRCSPRSGDLSVYWYQQSLDQGLQFLIQYYNGEERAKGNILERFSAQQFPDLHSELNLSSLELGDSALYFCASSVVEGNYGYTFGSGTRLTVV.

This clone was seen a single time. The V call is TRBV5-1, the J call TRBJ2-5, with D uncertain. In germline, CDR1 is SGHRS, CDR2 YFSETQ. This CDR3 comprises 14 residues. Trimming removed 4 bases from V and 1 base from J, with 11 bases in between. Written as DNA, the CDR3 is TGCGCCAGCAGCACCTCCTCCAGCCAAGAGACCCAGTACTTC. Residues: CASSTSSSQETQYF.

The V and J genes are TRBV27 and TRBJ1-2; TRBD1 might be the D (5 bases). This CDR3 has 14 amino acids. Between the trimmed V and J ends, which lost 5 bases and 4 bases, there was a span of 14 bases. Germline V gene lookup returns CDR1 MNHEY and CDR2 SMNVEV (reference sequence). The DNA of the CDR3 is TGTGCCAGCAGTCTAAAGTCAGGGAGCTATGGCTACACCTTC. This encodes CASSLKSGSYGYTF.

The rearrangement links TRBV18 to TRBJ2-2; D is perhaps TRBD1 or TRBD2 (6 bases each). Germline V gives CDR1 KGHSH, CDR2 LQKENI. Trimming removed 0 bases from V and 5 bases from J, with 13 bases in between. This CDR3 contains 16 residues. Here the CDR3 DNA reads TGTGCCAGCTCACCACCGGGGGGCGCAACAACCGGGGAGCTGTTTTTT. Translation: CASSPPGGATTGELFF.

V and J are TRBV12-5 and TRBJ2-5; D uncertain. Germline CDR1 LGHNT, CDR2 FRNRAP. V lost 3 bases and J lost 1, with 6 bases in between. The CDR3 extends over 13 amino acids. Written as DNA, the CDR3 is TGTGCTAGTGGTTTAGGCAGCCAAGAGACCCAGTACTTC. Residues: CASGLGSQETQYF.

The chain is built from TRBV19 and TRBJ1-1, with 9 positions matching TRBD1. Germline CDR1 LNHDA, CDR2 SQIVND (reference sequence). CDR3 length: 13 residues. Trimming at V came to 3 bases and at J to 4 bases, leaving 0 bases not matched to a gene. CDR3 region: CASSMDRGTEAFF. For the CDR3, the DNA is TGTGCCAGTAGTATGGACAGGGGCACTGAAGCTTTCTTT.

V is TRBV29-1 and J is TRBJ2-7, with D possibly being TRBD1 (6 bases). V was clipped by 1 base and J by 0 bases, with 13 bases between them. Looked up from germline, CDR1 is SQVTM and CDR2 is ANQGSEA. This CDR3 region has 15 residues. Here the CDR3 reads CSVEGPGHSSYEQYF. CDR3 in DNA: TGCAGCGTTGAAGGACCGGGACACAGCTCCTACGAGCAGTACTTC.

The chain recombines TRBV4-2 with TRBJ1-5, with D maybe TRBD1 (6 bases). The CDR3 has 15 residues. Germline CDR1 reads LGHNA; CDR2 reads YNFKEQ. Between the trimmed V and J ends, which lost 0 bases and 2 bases, there was a span of 8 bases. CDR3 in amino acids: CASSQDSGGNQPQHF. The CDR3 nucleotides read TGTGCCAGCAGCCAAGATTCAGGGGGCAATCAGCCCCAGCATTTT.

This clone was counted only a few times. The chain is built from TRBV19 and TRBJ2-1, with TRBD2 matching 11 bases. From germline, CDR1 is LNHDA and CDR2 SQIVND (reference sequence). The CDR3 extends over 14 amino acids. Losses at the gene ends were 8 bases for V and 6 bases for J; bases not matched to a gene: 6. The CDR3 coding sequence is TGTGCCAGTTCGACTAGCGGGATTTCCAATGAGCAGTTCTTC. Translated: CASSTSGISNEQFF.

The chain carries TRBV7-6 and TRBJ1-1, with TRBD1 matching 7 bases. The germline CDR1 and CDR2 sequences are SGHVS and FNYEAQ. The J segment lost 0 bases and the V segment lost 5 bases, leaving 6 bases of the junction unmatched. The CDR3 covers 15 residues. This CDR3 reads CASSLGQIMNTEAFF. The CDR3 region has the DNA TGTGCCAGCAGCCTGGGACAGATCATGAACACTGAAGCTTTCTTT.

This clone was counted a few times. The CDR3 nucleotides read TGTGCCAGCAGCGACGGACCTTACCGGACTAATGGCTACACCTTC. Residues: CASSDGPYRTNGYTF. This chain joins TRBV5-8 and TRBJ1-2; no clear D. V was cut by 4 bases and J by 6 bases, with 19 bases left in between. CDR3 size: 15 residues. Germline CDR1 is SGHTS and CDR2 is YDEGEE.

This clone has a handful of counts. This chain uses TRBV5-1 with TRBJ1-1, with D perhaps matching TRBD1 (5 bases). The CDR3 is made up of 13 amino acids. Trimming stripped 8 bases from V and 1 base from J, with 12 bases between. Germline V CDR1 and CDR2: SGHRS, YFSETQ. The CDR3 DNA reads TGCGCCAGTCGAGGGGCACCGAACACTGAAGCTTTCTTT. Protein sequence: CASRGAPNTEAFF.

V usage is TRBV5-1 and J usage is TRBJ2-1; D call uncertain. V was trimmed by 5 bases and J by 2 bases, leaving 5 bases between them. CDR3 length: 12 amino acids. Germline-derived CDR1 and CDR2 are SGHRS and YFSETQ. The CDR3 sequence: CASSSTYNEQFF. Written as DNA, the CDR3 is TGCGCCAGCAGTTCAACCTACAATGAGCAGTTCTTC. Together with reference TRBV5-1 and TRBJ2-1, the CDR3 gives the full variable domain: KAGVTQTPRYLIKTRGQQVTLSCSPISGHRSVSWYQQTPGQGLQFLFEYFSETQRNKGNFPGRFSGRQFSNSRSEMNVSTLELGDSALYLCASSSTYNEQFFGPGTRLTVL.

Here the CDR3 reads CASSQAGQHQYF. DNA for the CDR3: TGTGCCAGCAGCCAAGCGGGACAGCACCAGTACTTC. The chain uses TRBV3-1 (or the pseudogene TRBV3-2) and TRBJ2-5; 7 nucleotides align to TRBD1. This CDR3 is 12 amino acids long. Per the germline V gene, CDR1 is LGHDT and CDR2 is YNNKEL (reference sequence). The junction had 3 bases not matched to a gene; V was cut back by 1 base and J by 10 bases.

The V and J genes are TRBV28 and TRBJ1-5; TRBD1 matches at 11 bases. Trimming removed 5 bases from V and 6 bases from J; junction bases left unmatched: 9. Germline CDR1 and CDR2: MDHEN and SYDVKM. CDR3 size: 16 residues. CDR3: CASSPSGQGEGQPQHF. CDR3 nucleotides: TGTGCCAGCAGTCCATCGGGACAGGGGGAAGGTCAGCCCCAGCATTTT.

V and J are TRBV29-1 and TRBJ2-1, with D perhaps matching TRBD2 (5 bases). V was cut by 1 base and J by 1 base, with 8 bases left in between. Germline CDR1 reads SQVTM; CDR2 reads ANQGSEA. The CDR3 has 14 amino acids. This chain's CDR3 is CSVEGTGSYNEQFF. CDR3 coding DNA: TGCAGCGTTGAAGGTACGGGGTCCTACAATGAGCAGTTCTTC.